The rows below give T cell receptor beta chains drawn from one sample of a study of blood T cell repertoires in COVID-19. Profiling relied on immunoSEQ multiplex PCR, and the TCRdb table lists in-frame clones only, not all of them. The sample has roughly 43,000 clones, 70% to 90% seen once. The sample comprised PBMCs or T cells enriched from blood (not recorded which). The source is a woman in her fifties or sixties who had recovered from COVID-19. Each CDR3 is given with its conserved first and last residue. The D gene is left open where the match is weak. The size field is filled for only some rows; it gives once, few, many or a size class.

v_call: TRBV25-1
d_call: TRBD1
clone_size: NA
j_call: TRBJ2-7
cdr3_length: 14
cdr3_nt: TGTGCCAGCAGGGGGACAGGGGGGTCCTACGAGCAGTACTTC
cdr3_aa: CASRGTGGSYEQYF

v_call: TRBV24-1
d_call: NA
clone_size: NA
j_call: TRBJ1-2
cdr3_length: 13
cdr3_nt: TGTGCCACCAGTGATAGAGGGGGCTATGGCTACACCTTC
cdr3_aa: CATSDRGGYGYTF

v_call: TRBV30
d_call: TRBD1
clone_size: NA
j_call: TRBJ1-2
cdr3_length: 15
cdr3_nt: TGTGCCTGGAGTGTACTAAGGACAGGGGGCTATGGCTACACCTTC
cdr3_aa: CAWSVLRTGGYGYTF

v_call: TRBV18
d_call: TRBD1
clone_size: NA
j_call: TRBJ2-7
cdr3_length: 14
cdr3_nt: TGTGCCAGCTCACCACAGGGGGCCGAGGTCGAGCAGTACTTC
cdr3_aa: CASSPQGAEVEQYF

v_call: TRBV5-1
d_call: TRBD1
clone_size: NA
j_call: TRBJ1-1
cdr3_length: 16
cdr3_nt: TGCGCCAGCAGCTTGGTGATCGGGACAGGGGAAACTGAAGCTTTCTTT
cdr3_aa: CASSLVIGTGETEAFF

v_call: TRBV27
d_call: NA
clone_size: NA
j_call: TRBJ2-7
cdr3_length: 15
cdr3_nt: TGTGCCAGCAGTTCCACCTCTTCAGGGAGGACTGAGCAGTACTTC
cdr3_aa: CASSSTSSGRTEQYF

v_call: TRBV29-1
d_call: NA
clone_size: NA
j_call: TRBJ1-6
cdr3_length: 16
cdr3_nt: TGCAGCCCGTGTTCGGCTGGGCGGGCGGCGACCTCACCCCTCCACTTT
cdr3_aa: CSPCSAGRAATSPLHF

v_call: TRBV27
d_call: NA
clone_size: NA
j_call: TRBJ2-1
cdr3_length: 16
cdr3_nt: TGTGCCAGTTCCGGCTCCGGGAGCCTCTCCTACAATGAGCAGTTCTTC
cdr3_aa: CASSGSGSLSYNEQFF

v_call: TRBV28
d_call: NA
clone_size: NA
j_call: TRBJ1-1
cdr3_length: 14
cdr3_nt: TGTGCCAGCAGTTTAATTACAGGGCGGACTGAAGCTTTCTTT
cdr3_aa: CASSLITGRTEAFF

v_call: TRBV20-1
d_call: NA
clone_size: NA
j_call: TRBJ2-4
cdr3_length: 15
cdr3_nt: TGCAGTGCTAGTCGGCAGGGACTAGCCAAAAACATTCAGTACTTC
cdr3_aa: CSASRQGLAKNIQYF

v_call: TRBV2
d_call: NA
clone_size: NA
j_call: TRBJ2-3
cdr3_length: 14
cdr3_nt: TGTGCCAGTAGTGACGGCGGGGGCACAGATACGCAGTATTTT
cdr3_aa: CASSDGGGTDTQYF

v_call: TRBV7-2
d_call: TRBD1
clone_size: once
j_call: TRBJ2-1
cdr3_length: 16
cdr3_nt: TGTGCCAGCAGCCAAGACGGGACAGCAACCTACAATGAGCAGTTCTTC
cdr3_aa: CASSQDGTATYNEQFF

v_call: TRBV5-1
d_call: TRBD1
clone_size: NA
j_call: TRBJ1-2
cdr3_length: 15
cdr3_nt: TGCGCCAGCAGCTTAAGGGACAGTTCGCTCTATGGCTACACCTTC
cdr3_aa: CASSLRDSSLYGYTF

v_call: TRBV2
d_call: TRBD1
clone_size: NA
j_call: TRBJ1-5
cdr3_length: 15
cdr3_nt: TGTGCCAGCAACATAGGACAGGGCGGCAATCAGCCCCAGCATTTT
cdr3_aa: CASNIGQGGNQPQHF

v_call: TRBV6-5
d_call: TRBD1
clone_size: NA
j_call: TRBJ1-2
cdr3_length: 14
cdr3_nt: TGTGCCAGCAGTTACGGCAGGGGGGACTATGGCTACACCTTC
cdr3_aa: CASSYGRGDYGYTF

v_call: TRBV5-1
d_call: NA
clone_size: NA
j_call: TRBJ2-7
cdr3_length: 14
cdr3_nt: TGCGCCAGCAGTAGTTCGGGGGACTCCTACGAGCAGTACTTC
cdr3_aa: CASSSSGDSYEQYF

v_call: TRBV2
d_call: TRBD2
clone_size: NA
j_call: TRBJ2-1
cdr3_length: 16
cdr3_nt: TGTGCCAGCAGCCGGGAGGGCCGTGGCTCCTACAATGAGCAGTTCTTC
cdr3_aa: CASSREGRGSYNEQFF

v_call: TRBV5-1
d_call: TRBD2
clone_size: NA
j_call: TRBJ2-7
cdr3_length: 15
cdr3_nt: TGCGCCAGCAGCTGGACTAGCGGGGGGGCGAGTGAGCAGTACTTC
cdr3_aa: CASSWTSGGASEQYF

v_call: TRBV24-1
d_call: NA
clone_size: NA
j_call: TRBJ2-1
cdr3_length: 15
cdr3_nt: TGTGCCACCAGTGATTTTGCGGGGACCTACAATGAGCAGTTCTTC
cdr3_aa: CATSDFAGTYNEQFF

v_call: TRBV19
d_call: TRBD1
clone_size: NA
j_call: TRBJ1-4
cdr3_length: 17
cdr3_nt: TGTGCCAGTAGTAACCGGGACAGGGGATTAACTAATGAAAAACTGTTTTTT
cdr3_aa: CASSNRDRGLTNEKLFF

v_call: TRBV18
d_call: TRBD1
clone_size: few
j_call: TRBJ1-3
cdr3_length: 20
cdr3_nt: TGTGCCAGCTCACCTCTCTCCGGGACAGGGGGCGTAAGTTCTGGAAACACCATATATTTT
cdr3_aa: CASSPLSGTGGVSSGNTIYF

v_call: TRBV20-1
d_call: NA
clone_size: NA
j_call: TRBJ1-2
cdr3_length: 11
cdr3_nt: TGCAGTGCTAGAGATTGGGGGGAATGGACCTTC
cdr3_aa: CSARDWGEWTF

v_call: TRBV5-4
d_call: NA
clone_size: NA
j_call: TRBJ1-1
cdr3_length: 15
cdr3_nt: TGTGCCAGCAGCTTGGGGGTGGACTCGTACACTGAAGCTTTCTTT
cdr3_aa: CASSLGVDSYTEAFF

v_call: TRBV6-5
d_call: NA
clone_size: NA
j_call: TRBJ1-4
cdr3_length: 15
cdr3_nt: TGTGCCAGCAGTTACCAGGGTACAACTAATGAAAAACTGTTTTTT
cdr3_aa: CASSYQGTTNEKLFF

v_call: TRBV6-6
d_call: TRBD2
clone_size: NA
j_call: TRBJ2-7
cdr3_length: 12
cdr3_nt: TGTGCCAGCACGGGGGGGCAAAACGAGCAGTACTTC
cdr3_aa: CASTGGQNEQYF

v_call: TRBV6-5
d_call: TRBD1
clone_size: NA
j_call: TRBJ1-2
cdr3_length: 15
cdr3_nt: TGTGCCAGCAGGGCGGCCGGACAGGGCGGATATGGCTACACCTTC
cdr3_aa: CASRAAGQGGYGYTF

v_call: TRBV28
d_call: TRBD2
clone_size: once
j_call: TRBJ2-4
cdr3_length: 14
cdr3_nt: TGTGCCAGCAGTATGACCTGGGACTACAACATTCAGTACTTC
cdr3_aa: CASSMTWDYNIQYF

v_call: TRBV28
d_call: TRBD1
clone_size: NA
j_call: TRBJ1-3
cdr3_length: 14
cdr3_nt: TGTGCCAGCAGTCTACAGGGGCGGTGGAGCACCATATATTTT
cdr3_aa: CASSLQGRWSTIYF

v_call: TRBV5-5
d_call: NA
clone_size: NA
j_call: TRBJ1-1
cdr3_length: 15
cdr3_nt: TGTGCCAGCAGCTCGAACCCGACAGCGAGTACTGAAGCTTTCTTT
cdr3_aa: CASSSNPTASTEAFF

v_call: TRBV7-2
d_call: NA
clone_size: NA
j_call: TRBJ1-1
cdr3_length: 14
cdr3_nt: TGTGCCAGCAGCCCATGGCCCCGGGACACTGAAGCTTTCTTT
cdr3_aa: CASSPWPRDTEAFF

v_call: TRBV29-1
d_call: NA
clone_size: NA
j_call: TRBJ2-7
cdr3_length: 11
cdr3_nt: TGCAGCGCTGGAAGAGGCTACGAGCAGTACTTC
cdr3_aa: CSAGRGYEQYF

v_call: TRBV5-1
d_call: NA
clone_size: NA
j_call: TRBJ2-7
cdr3_length: 14
cdr3_nt: TGCGCCAGCAGCTTGGGCGGGGACTCCTACGAGCAGTACTTC
cdr3_aa: CASSLGGDSYEQYF

v_call: TRBV7-2
d_call: TRBD1
clone_size: NA
j_call: TRBJ2-3
cdr3_length: 15
cdr3_nt: TGTGCCAGCAGCCCACAGGGGTCGAGCACAGATACGCAGTATTTT
cdr3_aa: CASSPQGSSTDTQYF

v_call: TRBV5-4
d_call: TRBD2
clone_size: NA
j_call: TRBJ2-1
cdr3_length: 15
cdr3_nt: TGTGCCAGCAGCTCCACGCGGGGGGAATACAATGAGCAGTTCTTC
cdr3_aa: CASSSTRGEYNEQFF

v_call: TRBV19
d_call: NA
clone_size: few
j_call: TRBJ1-3
cdr3_length: 16
cdr3_nt: TGTGCCAGTAGTATGCTCGCAGGGCCGGGTGGAAACACCATATATTTT
cdr3_aa: CASSMLAGPGGNTIYF

v_call: TRBV28
d_call: NA
clone_size: NA
j_call: TRBJ1-4
cdr3_length: 15
cdr3_nt: TGTGCCAGCAGTTTATCCGTGACAGCTAATGAAAAACTGTTTTTT
cdr3_aa: CASSLSVTANEKLFF